This TCR beta chain was identified during a study of CD8+CD57+ T cells in acquired aplastic anemia (dated by TCRdb to the late 2010s). About the study as a whole: A mean of roughly 2.9 ug of DNA, ranging from roughly 0.19 to 27.4 ug, was extracted from sorted CD4+ and CD8+ cells. CD8+CD57+ expansion was defined as frequency above the mean frequency observed in healthy subjects.

Broader findings and caveats from the paper: CD8+ Simpson's diversity did not differ significantly between patients and healthy controls (P=0.060). Approximately 27 CD8+ CDR3 sequences were found in both patients and controls but appeared to be highly expressed in patients and within the immunodominant clones of the patients.

The CDR3 runs 15 amino acids, cysteine and phenylalanine included. The only DNA kept is the CDR3, 45 bases in frame from the first base. The germline ends are 13 bases apart after V is trimmed by 3 bases and J by 5 bases. Via the germline V gene, CDR1 is ENHRY and CDR2 SYGVKD. Genomic DNA was used as template for profiling of TCR beta VDJ combinations and CDR3 sequences. An Illumina HiSeq 2000 was used for TCR repertoire sequencing. Per the source publication's procedure: Repertoires were assessed using TRBV/TRBJ rearrangement plots, CDR3 size and DJ length profiles, and Simpson's diversity index. The most abundant DNA sequence in the deep sequencing data was taken as the immunodominant clone. CDR3 amino acid sequences were checked for sharing between subjects and were compared against published repertoires and the VDJdb database. TCRdb trimmed the raw reads at Q25, called clones with MiXCR and kept productive beta chains. Here each entry gathers all rows of one CDR3 protein and keeps the most common genes and DNA. The V and J calls were not made by the authors but by TCRdb's processing. The table for this sample lists 150,000 to 180,000 distinct CDR3 sequences; about 50% of them were counted only once. The ten top clones hold approximately 12% of the sample.

Of note for this clonotype: No cognate antigen has been identified for it. Base qualities are not provided; no much larger clone lies one nucleotide away.

The patients picked for sequencing were ones in whom flow cytometry had shown an expansion of CD8+CD57+ cells. Severe acquired aplastic anemia was diagnosed in all patients according to International Study of Aplastic Anemia and Agranulocytosis and Camitta criteria. Patients had received no therapy at the time of blood sampling. TCR repertoires of sorted CD4+ and CD8+ blood T cells from severe aplastic anemia patients and healthy subjects were deep-sequenced in the study. Patients were enrolled under clinicaltrials.gov protocols 00001620, 01623167, 00001397, 00071045, 00081523 and 00961064 in the USA. Ficoll-Paque density gradient centrifugation was used to isolate peripheral blood mononuclear cells. Before DNA extraction, CD4+ and CD8+ T cells were sorted by FACS or by magnetic beads.

The source material was sorted CD4+, CD8+, or CD8+CD57+ T cells (not recorded which) from PBMCs. The sequence came from a human donor with aplastic anemia. The chain employs TRBV10-3 and TRBJ1-4; no D segment can be confidently identified. Read as DNA, the sequence is TGTGCCATCAGTGACGGGCCGGCTAAAAATGAAAAACTGTTTTTT. Its amino acids are CAISDGPAKNEKLFF.